What follows are 5 T cell receptor beta chains derived from one specimen sequenced in a study of blood T cell repertoires in COVID-19. Profiling relied on immunoSEQ multiplex PCR, and the TCRdb table lists in-frame clones only, not all of them. The table has just under 20,000 clones, approximately 95% seen once. Sequencing was done on a sample of peripheral blood. The receptors come from a woman aged 45 to 65 with active COVID-19.

This rearrangement joins TRBV5-1 to TRBJ2-7, with D perhaps TRBD2 (6 bases). This CDR3 is built from 14 residues. V lost 0 bases to trimming and J lost 3 bases, with 10 bases between them. The germline V gene encodes CDR1 SGHRS and CDR2 YFSETQ. The CDR3 nucleotides read TGCGCCAGCAGCTTGGCGGGAGTAAGCTACGAGCAGTACTTC. The encoded protein is CASSLAGVSYEQYF.

J is TRBJ2-1 and V is TRBV24-1, with 10 nucleotides matching TRBD1. J was trimmed by 4 bases and V by 3 bases; bases with no gene match: 5. The CDR3 has 16 residues. Germline V gene sequence: CDR1 KGHDR, CDR2 SFDVKD. CDR3 sequence reads: CATSDPAGQGYNEQFF. CDR3 in DNA: TGTGCCACCAGTGATCCGGCGGGACAGGGGTACAATGAGCAGTTCTTC.

The chain combines TRBV4-1 with TRBJ2-3; perhaps TRBD2 as D (5 bases). V lost 4 bases, J lost 6 bases, and 14 bases lay in between. The CDR3 loop spans 14 amino acids. CDR1 MGHRA and CDR2 YSYEKL come from the germline V gene. DNA of the CDR3: TGCGCCAGCAGCCGAAGCGGCTCGGGGGATACGCAGTATTTT. It is translated as CASSRSGSGDTQYF.

The chain is built from TRBV10-3 and TRBJ1-5; D gene unclear. Germline CDR1 reads ENHRY; CDR2 reads SYGVKD. Trimming took 2 bases from V and 4 from J, leaving 3 bases between them. The CDR3 runs to 12 residues. Written as DNA, the CDR3 is TGTGCCATCAGTGAGACAAATCAGCCCCAGCATTTT. Its protein is CAISETNQPQHF.

The gene calls are TRBV28 and TRBJ2-7, with 7 bases fitting TRBD1. The CDR3 runs 14 residues. The trim removed 3 bases at V and 0 bases at J, leaving 2 bases unmatched. Germline CDR1 is MDHEN and CDR2 is SYDVKM. The CDR3 DNA follows: TGTGCCAGCAGTTTCTGGACAGGCTCCTACGAGCAGTACTTC. This encodes CASSFWTGSYEQYF.